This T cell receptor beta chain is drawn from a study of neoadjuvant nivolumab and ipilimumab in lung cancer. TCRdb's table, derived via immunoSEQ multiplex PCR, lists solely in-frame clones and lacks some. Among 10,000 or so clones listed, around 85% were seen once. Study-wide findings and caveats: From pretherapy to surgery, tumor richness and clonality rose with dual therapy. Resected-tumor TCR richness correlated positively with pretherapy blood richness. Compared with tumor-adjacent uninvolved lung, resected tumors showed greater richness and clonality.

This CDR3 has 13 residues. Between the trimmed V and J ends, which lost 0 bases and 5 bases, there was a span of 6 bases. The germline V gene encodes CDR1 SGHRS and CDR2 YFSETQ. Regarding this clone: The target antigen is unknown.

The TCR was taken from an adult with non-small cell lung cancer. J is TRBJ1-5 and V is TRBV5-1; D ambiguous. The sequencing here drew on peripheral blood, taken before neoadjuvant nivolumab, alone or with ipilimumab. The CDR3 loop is CASSLGPDQPQHF. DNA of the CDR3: TGCGCCAGCAGCTTGGGGCCTGATCAGCCCCAGCATTTT.